These T cell receptor beta chains were read from a single sample in a study of blood T cell repertoires in COVID-19. Assay: immunoSEQ multiplex PCR; the TCRdb copy retains only in-frame clones and omits some. The sample records just over 350,000 clones, roughly 90% being singletons. Sequenced sample: peripheral blood. The receptors here all came from an older woman with COVID-19, enrolled during active disease. Each CDR3 is given with its conserved first and last residue. A D gene is named only where the DNA matches it firmly. The size of a clone is reported for some rows only, either as once, few or many, or as a class for expanded clones.

>15|NA|TRBV5-6|TRBJ2-7|NA
CASSTPLRGSYEQYF
TGTGCCAGCAGCACACCCTTACGGGGATCCTACGAGCAGTACTTC
>15|NA|TRBV30|TRBJ2-5|NA
CAWMTMRGGQETQYF
TGTGCCTGGATGACGATGAGGGGGGGCCAAGAGACCCAGTACTTC
>12|NA|TRBV11-2|TRBJ1-2|NA
CASSLRPYGYTF
TGTGCCAGCAGCTTGAGGCCCTATGGCTACACCTTC
>16|NA|TRBV4-3|TRBJ1-1|NA
CASSLRRASTNTEAFF
TGCGCCAGCAGCCTCAGGCGGGCCTCGACGAACACTGAAGCTTTCTTT
>17|NA|TRBV7-9|TRBJ2-1|TRBD1
CASSSRTDRGYYNEQFF
TGTGCCAGCAGCTCTCGAACCGACAGGGGATACTACAATGAGCAGTTCTTC
>16|NA|TRBV7-9|TRBJ1-1|NA
CASSLLGAGRNTEAFF
TGTGCCAGCAGCTTATTAGGGGCCGGTAGAAACACTGAAGCTTTCTTT
>16|NA|TRBV7-9|TRBJ1-1|NA
CASSFSIFAGNTEAFF
TGTGCCAGCAGCTTTTCCATTTTTGCGGGAAACACTGAAGCTTTCTTT
>15|NA|TRBV3-1/TRBV3-2|TRBJ1-2|NA
CASSQEGAGGGGYTF
TGTGCCAGCAGCCAAGAGGGAGCGGGTGGTGGTGGCTACACCTTC
>14|NA|TRBV19|TRBJ2-2|TRBD1
CASTGQGDTGELFF
TGTGCCAGTACCGGACAGGGGGACACCGGGGAGCTGTTTTTT
>16|NA|TRBV7-2|TRBJ2-1|NA
CASSLSAGILFNEQFF
TGTGCCAGCAGCTTGTCCGCAGGGATACTCTTCAATGAGCAGTTCTTC
>14|NA|TRBV30|TRBJ2-3|TRBD2
CASQGGVSTDTQYF
TGTGCCTCCCAGGGAGGGGTTAGCACAGATACGCAGTATTTT
>13|NA|TRBV20-1|TRBJ1-6|NA
CSASGQSNSPLHF
TGCAGTGCTAGTGGACAGTCTAATTCACCCCTCCACTTT
>14|NA|TRBV6-5|TRBJ1-4|NA
CASSYSMTVEKLFF
TGTGCCAGCAGTTACTCGATGACAGTCGAAAAACTGTTTTTT
>15|NA|TRBV9|TRBJ2-7|NA
CASSVVAESSYEQYF
TGTGCCAGCAGCGTAGTAGCAGAAAGTTCCTACGAGCAGTACTTC
>15|once|TRBV11-3|TRBJ2-6|NA
CATSSTGTGANVLTF
TGTGCCACGTCATCAACAGGTACTGGGGCCAACGTCCTGACTTTC
>13|NA|TRBV5-4|TRBJ2-3|NA
CASSQGFTDTQYF
TGTGCCAGCAGCCAGGGGTTCACAGATACGCAGTATTTT
>14|NA|TRBV19|TRBJ1-3|NA
CASSGALSGNTIYF
TGTGCCAGTAGTGGGGCACTCTCTGGAAACACCATATATTTT
>16|NA|TRBV3-1/TRBV3-2|TRBJ1-2|NA
CASSQDGRRGIYGYTF
TGTGCCAGCAGCCAAGATGGTCGCAGGGGAATATATGGCTACACCTTC
>15|NA|TRBV6-5|TRBJ1-1|TRBD1
CASIPRAGGAQKAFF
TGTGCCAGCATTCCCCGGGCAGGGGGCGCCCAAAAAGCTTTCTTT
>14|NA|TRBV5-1|TRBJ2-7|TRBD1
CASSLGQGAYEQYF
TGCGCCAGCAGCTTGGGGCAGGGGGCCTACGAGCAGTACTTC
>14|NA|TRBV6-5|TRBJ1-6|NA
CASARSLNNSPLHF
TGTGCCAGCGCCCGGTCCCTGAATAATTCACCCCTCCACTTT
>16|NA|TRBV4-1|TRBJ1-2|NA
CASSQERTASGYGYTF
TGCGCCAGCAGCCAAGAGCGGACAGCCAGTGGCTATGGCTACACCTTC
>14|NA|TRBV6-2/TRBV6-3|TRBJ2-7|TRBD2
CASSLAGGTYEQYF
TGTGCCAGCAGTCTAGCGGGGGGGACCTACGAGCAGTACTTC
>16|few|TRBV30|TRBJ1-3|NA
CAWRTRASSSGNTIYF
TGTGCCTGGCGTACCAGGGCGTCGAGCTCTGGAAACACCATATATTTT
>14|NA|TRBV30|TRBJ2-5|TRBD2
CAWSPTSGGETQYF
TGTGCCTGGAGTCCCACTAGCGGTGGGGAGACCCAGTACTTC
>17|NA|TRBV6-2/TRBV6-3|TRBJ2-5|TRBD2
CASSYSYLGGGEETQYF
TGTGCCAGCAGTTACTCGTATCTAGGCGGGGGTGAAGAGACCCAGTACTTC
>14|NA|TRBV9|TRBJ2-7|NA
CASSVDPRAYEQYF
TGTGCCAGCAGCGTAGACCCACGAGCCTACGAGCAGTACTTC
>14|NA|TRBV28|TRBJ1-3|TRBD1
CASSTGTDVTTIYF
TGTGCCAGCAGTACCGGGACAGACGTTACCACCATATATTTT
>13|few|TRBV5-1|TRBJ2-3|TRBD2
CASSWEGGDTQYF
TGCGCCAGCAGCTGGGAGGGAGGAGATACGCAGTATTTT
>17|NA|TRBV4-1|TRBJ1-5|TRBD1
CASSLLMTGGSNQPQHF
TGCGCCAGCAGCCTCCTCATGACAGGGGGCAGCAATCAGCCCCAGCATTTT
>10|NA|TRBV2|TRBJ1-6|NA
CATFSSPLHF
TGTGCCACCTTCAGTTCACCCCTCCACTTT
>14|NA|TRBV28|TRBJ2-7|TRBD1
CASSFSGGLNEQYF
TGTGCCAGCAGTTTTTCAGGGGGCTTGAACGAGCAGTACTTC
>14|NA|TRBV6-5|TRBJ2-5|TRBD1
CASSLTGTQETQYF
TGTGCCAGCAGTTTGACAGGGACCCAAGAGACCCAGTACTTC
>15|NA|TRBV19|TRBJ2-5|NA
CASSIGQTAAETQYF
TGTGCCAGTAGTATAGGGCAGACTGCGGCAGAGACCCAGTACTTC
>17|NA|TRBV11-2|TRBJ1-1|NA
CASSSKTVWGVNTEAFF
TGTGCCAGCAGCTCTAAAACTGTCTGGGGCGTCAACACTGAAGCTTTCTTT
>13|NA|TRBV7-8|TRBJ1-2|NA
CASSFGHRYGYTF
TGTGCCAGCAGCTTTGGCCACCGCTATGGCTACACCTTC
>15|NA|TRBV12-5|TRBJ2-1|TRBD2
CASGLGIAGYYEQFF
TGTGCTAGTGGTTTGGGTATAGCGGGTTATTATGAGCAGTTCTTC
>16|once|TRBV11-2|TRBJ2-4|NA
CASSLWVGVAKNIQYF
TGTGCCAGCAGCTTATGGGTCGGAGTAGCCAAAAACATTCAGTACTTC
>17|NA|TRBV4-1|TRBJ2-3|TRBD2
CASSLSTSGGALDTQYF
TGCGCCAGCAGCCTTTCGACTAGCGGGGGGGCTCTAGATACGCAGTATTTT
>16|NA|TRBV9|TRBJ2-3|TRBD2
CASSGGLAGYTDTQYF
TGTGCCAGCAGCGGAGGACTAGCGGGGTACACAGATACGCAGTATTTT
>17|NA|TRBV19|TRBJ1-5|NA
CASSIDRWDNSNQPQHF
TGTGCCAGTAGTATTGACAGGTGGGATAATAGCAATCAGCCCCAGCATTTT
>16|NA|TRBV10-3|TRBJ2-1|TRBD2
CAITSGGGFSYNEQFF
TGTGCCATCACTAGCGGGGGGGGTTTCTCCTACAATGAGCAGTTCTTC
>12|NA|TRBV7-9|TRBJ1-2|NA
CASSRTDYGYTF
TGTGCCAGCAGCCGGACAGACTATGGCTACACCTTC
>13|few|TRBV5-1|TRBJ1-1|NA
CASSPRQAQAAFF
TGCGCCAGCAGCCCAAGACAGGCCCAGGCAGCTTTCTTT
>16|NA|TRBV5-1|TRBJ2-2|TRBD2
CASSLRGASDTGELFF
TGCGCCAGCAGTTTGCGGGGGGCGAGCGACACCGGGGAGCTGTTTTTT
>16|NA|TRBV6-5|TRBJ2-7|TRBD2
CASSYSLAGDSYEQYF
TGTGCCAGCAGTTACTCGTTAGCGGGGGACTCCTACGAGCAGTACTTC
>15|NA|TRBV30|TRBJ1-1|TRBD1
CAWLPFGQGRTEAFF
TGTGCCTGGTTGCCTTTCGGACAGGGAAGGACTGAAGCTTTCTTT
>15|NA|TRBV6-4|TRBJ2-1|NA
CASSPEGTPYNEQFF
TGTGCCAGCAGCCCGGAGGGGACGCCCTACAATGAGCAGTTCTTC
>15|NA|TRBV27|TRBJ2-7|NA
CASRSYRESSYEQYF
TGTGCCAGCAGGTCCTACAGGGAAAGCTCCTACGAGCAGTACTTC
>15|NA|TRBV6-2/TRBV6-3|TRBJ2-5|TRBD1
CASSSWTGRDETQYF
TGTGCCAGCAGTTCCTGGACAGGGAGAGACGAGACCCAGTACTTC